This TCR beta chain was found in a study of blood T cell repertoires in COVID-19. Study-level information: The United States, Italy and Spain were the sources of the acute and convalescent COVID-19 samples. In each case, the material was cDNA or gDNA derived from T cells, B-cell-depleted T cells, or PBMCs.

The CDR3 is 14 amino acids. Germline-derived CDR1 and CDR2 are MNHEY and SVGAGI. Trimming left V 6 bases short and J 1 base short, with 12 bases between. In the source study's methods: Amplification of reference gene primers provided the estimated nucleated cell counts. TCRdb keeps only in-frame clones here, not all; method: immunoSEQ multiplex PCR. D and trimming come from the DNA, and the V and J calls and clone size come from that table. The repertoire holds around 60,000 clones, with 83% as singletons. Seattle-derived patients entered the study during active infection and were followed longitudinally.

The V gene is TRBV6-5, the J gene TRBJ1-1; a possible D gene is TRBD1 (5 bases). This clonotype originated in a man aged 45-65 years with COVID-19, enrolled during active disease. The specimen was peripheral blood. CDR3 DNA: TGTGCCAGCAGCCCGATCAGGGAGAACACTGAAGCTTTCTTT. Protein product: CASSPIRENTEAFF.